The 23 T cell receptor beta chains given below trace back to one sample, sequenced in a study of blood T cell repertoires in COVID-19. Profiling relied on immunoSEQ multiplex PCR, and the TCRdb table lists in-frame clones only, not all of them. The sample yields under 200,000 clones, roughly nine tenths seen once. Specimen: peripheral blood. These receptors all come from a woman in her sixties or seventies with COVID-19, enrolled during active disease.

This rearrangement joins TRBV12-3 or TRBV12-4 to TRBJ2-1; D is possibly TRBD1 (5 bases). Trimming removed 10 bases at V and 8 bases at J, with 12 bases between. The length of the CDR3 is 11 residues. CDR3 sequence: CATKRGDEQFF. In DNA form, the CDR3 reads TGTGCCACTAAAAGGGGCGATGAGCAGTTCTTC.

The rearrangement joins TRBV29-1 to TRBJ2-7, with 7 bases matching TRBD2. The CDR3 has 14 amino acids. V lost 3 bases to trimming and J lost 0 bases; unmatched junction nucleotides: 5. Per germline, CDR1 SQVTM and CDR2 ANQGSEA. The CDR3 reads CSVESQRDSYEQYF. CDR3 nucleotide sequence: TGCAGCGTTGAGTCCCAGCGGGACTCCTACGAGCAGTACTTC.

Only a few counts were recorded for this clone. The chain recombines TRBV12-3 or TRBV12-4 with TRBJ1-2, with 9 bases matching TRBD1. This CDR3 region has 13 residues. The J segment lost 6 bases and the V segment lost 6 bases, leaving 5 bases of the junction unmatched. The CDR3 loop is CASSYGTGNGYTF. The CDR3 DNA reads as TGTGCCAGCAGCTACGGGACAGGGAATGGCTACACCTTC.

The chain recombines TRBV13 with TRBJ2-1, with 7 bases fitting TRBD1. The CDR3 is 12 residues long. The V segment lost 10 bases and the J segment 10 bases; nucleotides outside the gene matches: 10. Germline V CDR1 and CDR2: PRHDT, FYEKMQ (reference sequence). The CDR3 sequence: CAIGRQGREQFF. Here the CDR3 DNA reads TGTGCCATCGGGCGACAGGGTCGGGAGCAGTTCTTC.

This clone was found once. In the same sample, other DNA sequences code for this CDR3. The V call is TRBV18, the J call TRBJ2-1; 14 positions match TRBD2. The ends lost 4 bases at V and 7 bases at J; junction bases unmatched: 3. This CDR3 region has 15 residues. Germline V gene sequence: CDR1 KGHSH, CDR2 LQKENI. The CDR3 sequence is CASSLGLAGVNEQFF. The CDR3, as DNA: TGTGCCAGCTCACTGGGACTAGCGGGAGTGAATGAGCAGTTCTTC. Filled out from reference TRBV18 and TRBJ2-1, the complete variable domain reads NAGVMQNPRHLVRRRGQEARLRCSPMKGHSHVYWYRQLPEEGLKFMVYLQKENIIDESGMPKERFSAEFPKEGPSILRIQQVVRGDSAAYFCASSLGLAGVNEQFFGPGTRLTVL.

This sequence joins TRBV4-2 and TRBJ1-5; D is perhaps TRBD1 (5 bases). The germline gives CDR1 LGHNA, CDR2 YNFKEQ. V lost 0 bases to trimming and J lost 4 bases, with 10 bases between them. CDR3 size: 15 residues. CDR3 sequence reads: CASSQDADKNQPQHF. The CDR3 region has the DNA TGTGCCAGCAGCCAAGATGCGGACAAGAATCAGCCCCAGCATTTT.

This sequence joins TRBV19 and TRBJ1-6, with D tentatively TRBD1 (5 bases). Per germline, CDR1 LNHDA and CDR2 SQIVND (reference sequence). The CDR3 is 18 amino acids. V gave up 6 bases and J gave up 0 bases, with 18 bases separating them. This CDR3 is CASSPSRDRFSYNSPLHF. DNA for the CDR3: TGTGCCAGTAGCCCCTCACGTGACAGATTCTCCTATAATTCACCCCTCCACTTT.

The chain is built from TRBV19 and TRBJ1-5; D gene unclear. Germline values: CDR1 LNHDA, CDR2 SQIVND (reference sequence). V shed 5 bases and J shed 0 bases, with 5 bases lying between them. The length of the CDR3 is 13 residues. CDR3 residues: CASSSPSNQPQHF. CDR3 nucleotides: TGTGCCAGTAGTTCTCCTAGCAATCAGCCCCAGCATTTT. The entire variable domain, with the rest obtained from reference TRBV19 and TRBJ1-5, is as follows: DGGITQSPKYLFRKEGQNVTLSCEQNLNHDAMYWYRQDPGQGLRLIYYSQIVNDFQKGDIAEGYSVSREKKESFPLTVTSAQKNPTAFYLCASSSPSNQPQHFGDGTRLSIL.

The chain uses TRBV28 and TRBJ1-5; no clear D. Deletions cut 7 bases from V and 0 bases from J, with 13 bases between. The germline gives CDR1 MDHEN, CDR2 SYDVKM. There are 15 residues in the CDR3. The CDR3 sequence: CASTRRGFSNQPQHF. For the CDR3, the DNA is TGTGCCAGCACTCGTCGGGGTTTTAGCAATCAGCCCCAGCATTTT.

This clone has a handful of counts. The chain uses TRBV6-5 and TRBJ2-7; no definite D call. Trimming removed 6 bases from V and 5 bases from J, with 8 bases in between. Germline lookup yields CDR1 MNHEY and CDR2 SVGAGI. CDR3 length equals 11 residues. The CDR3: CASRLGNEQYF. For the CDR3, the DNA is TGTGCCAGCAGGCTAGGTAACGAGCAGTACTTC.

This sequence joins TRBV19 and TRBJ2-2; TRBD1 agrees at 11 bases. J gave up 3 bases and V 5 bases, and 5 bases lay outside the gene matches. This CDR3 is 16 amino acids long. CDR1 is LNHDA, CDR2 SQIVND, per germline (reference sequence). The CDR3 nucleotides are TGTGCCAGTAGTGAGGACAGGGGGCGCGACACCGGGGAGCTGTTTTTT. This codes for CASSEDRGRDTGELFF.

The chain joins TRBV6-5 to TRBJ2-5, with unresolved D. The germline V gene has CDR1 MNHEY and CDR2 SVGAGI. Trimming pared 11 bases from V and 1 base from J, leaving 20 bases between. This CDR3 comprises 15 residues. CDR3 in DNA: TGTGCCGACGAACCTCCCGCAGGATTCCAAGAGACCCAGTACTTC. It translates to CADEPPAGFQETQYF.

This chain connects TRBV9 to TRBJ1-6; perhaps TRBD1 as D (5 bases). Germline values: CDR1 SGDLS, CDR2 YYNGEE. V was trimmed by 4 bases and J by 6 bases, leaving 14 bases between them. This CDR3 spans 15 amino acids. In nucleotides, the CDR3 is TGTGCCAGCAGCCTTAAATGGGGGGGTAATTCACCCCTCCACTTT. It translates to CASSLKWGGNSPLHF.

The rearrangement joins TRBV10-3 to TRBJ1-1; 7 positions agree with TRBD1. Germline CDR1 is ENHRY and CDR2 is SYGVKD. CDR3 length: 13 residues. The junction had 7 bases not matched to a gene; V was cut back by 9 bases and J by 3 bases. CDR3 sequence: CAIQQGSYTEAFF. The CDR3 DNA follows: TGTGCCATACAACAGGGGTCTTACACTGAAGCTTTCTTT.

This chain links TRBV6-6 with TRBJ2-1, with 9 bases matching TRBD1. This CDR3 contains 14 residues. Germline loops: CDR1 MNHNY, CDR2 SVGAGI (reference sequence). V shed 8 bases and J 6 bases; nucleotides not matched to a gene: 8. The DNA for the CDR3 is TGTGCCAGCCTTACAGGGGGCGAGGTCAATGAGCAGTTCTTC. It codes for CASLTGGEVNEQFF.

This clone was seen a few times. The V and J genes are TRBV19 and TRBJ2-2; 9 bases map to TRBD1. CDR1 is LNHDA, CDR2 SQIVND, per germline (reference sequence). CDR3 length: 14 amino acids. V lost 6 bases to trimming and J lost 6 bases; unmatched junction nucleotides: 5. Here the CDR3 reads CASRRDRVAGELFF. CDR3 in DNA: TGTGCCAGTAGGAGGGACAGGGTGGCCGGGGAGCTGTTTTTT.

Here the CDR3 DNA reads TGTGCCAGCAGCCAACAGGGGGCCTACGAGCAGTACTTC. Its translation: CASSQQGAYEQYF. The chain is built from TRBV7-2 and TRBJ2-7; 8 bases line up with TRBD1. The CDR3 is 13 residues long. The V and J ends lost 5 bases and 2 bases, in that order; junction bases with no gene match: 2. Germline lookup yields CDR1 SGHTA and CDR2 FQGNSA.

V and J are TRBV12-3 or TRBV12-4 and TRBJ2-2; D is unresolved. The CDR3 totals 11 residues. V dropped 5 bases and J dropped 8 bases, with 6 bases sitting between them. The CDR3 DNA sequence: TGTGCCAGCAGTATCCGGGGGGAGCTGTTTTTT. It encodes CASSIRGELFF.

The table lists this clone with a few counts. The rearrangement uses TRBV18 and TRBJ2-7, with D maybe TRBD1 (6 bases). Germline V gene data show CDR1 as KGHSH and CDR2 as LQKENI. The CDR3 is 17 residues long. V lost 3 bases and J lost 0, with 18 bases in between. The CDR3 DNA sequence: TGTGCCAGCTCACCCGTTAGGGGGAGTTTAAGCTCCTACGAGCAGTACTTC. This sequence encodes CASSPVRGSLSSYEQYF.

The rearrangement joins TRBV19 to TRBJ1-3; 7 nucleotides match TRBD1. V lost 5 bases, J lost 1 base, and 8 bases stayed unmatched. The CDR3 extends over 16 amino acids. The germline gives CDR1 LNHDA, CDR2 SQIVND (reference sequence). CDR3 DNA: TGTGCCAGTAGTTCAAGACAGGGCAATTCTGGAAACACCATATATTTT. Its protein product is CASSSRQGNSGNTIYF.

This clone was detected only once. V gene TRBV10-3 combines with J gene TRBJ2-3; 8 bases fit TRBD1. The CDR3 loop spans 12 amino acids. The V gene's germline CDR1 is ENHRY and CDR2 SYGVKD. With 10 bases clipped from V and 4 bases from J, the junction kept 4 bases outside the gene matches. The CDR3 nucleotides are TGTGCCACCGGGACAGGAGCAGATACGCAGTATTTT. Residues: CATGTGADTQYF.

The CDR3 bases are TGTGCCACCAGTGACCGAATACAGGGGGCGGATGGCTACACCTTC. Translating gives CATSDRIQGADGYTF. This chain joins TRBV24-1 and TRBJ1-2; 9 nucleotides align to TRBD1. The CDR3 is made up of 15 amino acids. Germline values: CDR1 KGHDR, CDR2 SFDVKD. The V segment lost 4 bases and the J segment 6 bases; nucleotides outside the gene matches: 8.

This chain links TRBV4-1 with TRBJ1-5, with 9 bases fitting TRBD1. This CDR3 has 15 amino acids. Germline CDR1 is MGHRA and CDR2 is YSYEKL. With 4 bases clipped from V and 5 bases from J, the junction kept 6 bases outside the gene matches. In DNA form, the CDR3 reads TGCGCCAGCAGCCGTGGGACAGGGAAGGATCAGCCCCAGCATTTT. Residues: CASSRGTGKDQPQHF.